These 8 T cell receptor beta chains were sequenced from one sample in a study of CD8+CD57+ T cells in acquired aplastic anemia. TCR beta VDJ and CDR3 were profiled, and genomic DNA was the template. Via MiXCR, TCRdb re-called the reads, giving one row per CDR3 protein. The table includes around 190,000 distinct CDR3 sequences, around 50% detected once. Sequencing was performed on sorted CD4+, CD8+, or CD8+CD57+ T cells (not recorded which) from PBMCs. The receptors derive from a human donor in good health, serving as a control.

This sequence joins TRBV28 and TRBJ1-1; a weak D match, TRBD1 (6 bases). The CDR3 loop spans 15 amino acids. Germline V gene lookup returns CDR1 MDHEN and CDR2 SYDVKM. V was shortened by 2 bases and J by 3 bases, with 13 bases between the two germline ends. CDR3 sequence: CASSLIRKGDTEAFF. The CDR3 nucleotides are TGTGCCAGCAGTTTAATAAGGAAGGGGGACACTGAAGCTTTCTTT.

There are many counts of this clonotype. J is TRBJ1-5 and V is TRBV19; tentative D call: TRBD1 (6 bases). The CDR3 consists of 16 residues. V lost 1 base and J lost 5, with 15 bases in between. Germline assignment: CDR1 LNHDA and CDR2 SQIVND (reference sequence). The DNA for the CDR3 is TGTGCCAGTAGTATAGTAGCGGGGGCGGCTTATCAGCCCCAGCATTTT. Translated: CASSIVAGAAYQPQHF.

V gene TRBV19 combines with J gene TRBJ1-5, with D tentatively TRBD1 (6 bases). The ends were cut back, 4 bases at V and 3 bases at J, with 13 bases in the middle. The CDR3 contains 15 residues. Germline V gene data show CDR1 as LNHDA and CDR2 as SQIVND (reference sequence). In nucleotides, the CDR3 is TGTGCCAGTAGTAATCGGGCAGGGGCCAATCAGCCCCAGCATTTT. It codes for CASSNRAGANQPQHF.

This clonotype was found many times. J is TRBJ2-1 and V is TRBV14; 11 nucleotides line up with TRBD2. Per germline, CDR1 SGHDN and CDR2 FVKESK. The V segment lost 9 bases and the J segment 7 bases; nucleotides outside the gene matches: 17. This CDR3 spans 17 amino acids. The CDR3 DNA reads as TGTGCCAGTAGCGGGGGGGTCTATTCGACCCTCTCGAATGAGCAGTTCTTC. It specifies CASSGGVYSTLSNEQFF.

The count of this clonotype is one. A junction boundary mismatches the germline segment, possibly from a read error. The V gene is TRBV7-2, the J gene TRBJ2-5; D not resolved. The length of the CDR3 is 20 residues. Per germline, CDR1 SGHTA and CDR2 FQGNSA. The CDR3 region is CASSQEPPWWLKMYQETKYF. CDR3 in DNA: TGCGCCAGCAGCCAAGAGCCTCCTTGGTGGTTGAAAATGTACCAAGAGACCAAGTACTTC.

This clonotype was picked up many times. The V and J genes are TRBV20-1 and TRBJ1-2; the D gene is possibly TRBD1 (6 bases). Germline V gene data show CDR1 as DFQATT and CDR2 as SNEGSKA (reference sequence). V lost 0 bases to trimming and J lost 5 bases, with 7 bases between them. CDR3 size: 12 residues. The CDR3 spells CSAREGAYGYTF. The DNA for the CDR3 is TGCAGTGCTAGAGAGGGGGCGTATGGCTACACCTTC.

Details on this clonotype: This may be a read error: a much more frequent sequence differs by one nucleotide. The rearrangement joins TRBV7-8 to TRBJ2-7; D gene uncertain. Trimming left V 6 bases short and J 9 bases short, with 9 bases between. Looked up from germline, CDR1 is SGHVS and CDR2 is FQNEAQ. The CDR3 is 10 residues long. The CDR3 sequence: CASSFSGQYF. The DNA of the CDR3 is TGTGCCAGCAGTTTTTCCGGGCAGTACTTC.

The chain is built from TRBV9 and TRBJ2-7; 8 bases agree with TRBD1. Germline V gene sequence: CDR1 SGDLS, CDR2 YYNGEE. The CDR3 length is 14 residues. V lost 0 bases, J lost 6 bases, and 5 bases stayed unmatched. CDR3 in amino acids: CASSVDQGAFEQYF. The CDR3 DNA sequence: TGTGCCAGCAGCGTAGATCAGGGGGCCTTCGAGCAGTACTTC.